The 21 T cell receptor beta chains below come from one sample, sequenced in a study of cytomegalovirus exposure and HLA in healthy donors (dated by TCRdb to about 2017). To prepare the library, the immunoSEQ multiplex PCR assay was applied. A mixture of 60 forward primers for TCR Vbeta segments and 13 reverse primers for TCR Jbeta segments was used in the multiplex PCR. This is the immuneACCESS table as TCRdb keeps it, with only in-frame sequences that have V and J called. A part of the clones is gone; compared with another copy, unresolved V genes explain less than half, and the rest is unexplained. The table for this sample lists some 130,000 clones; 65% to 80% of them were counted only once. 3% to 5% of the sample lies in the top ten. Sequenced: PBMCs. The receptors stem from a male donor in good health and CMV-seronegative.

The chain has TRBV6-1 and TRBJ2-5; tentatively, D is TRBD1 (6 bases). Gene TRBJ2-7 matches the end of the DNA better, so the J call may be wrong. Germline V lookup: CDR1 MNHNS, CDR2 SASEGT. This CDR3 region has 15 residues. CDR3 sequence reads: CASRGTGLEYYEQYF. CDR3 DNA: TGTGCCAGCAGAGGCACAGGGCTGGAATACTACGAGCAGTACTTC.

In its sample, this clone was seen a few times. This chain joins TRBV6-1 and TRBJ2-7; 11 nucleotides match TRBD2. The length of the CDR3 is 16 residues. After removal of 4 bases from V and 3 bases from J, the junction contained 8 bases not matched to a gene. Per germline, CDR1 MNHNS and CDR2 SASEGT. CDR3 nucleotides: TGTGCCAGCAGTGTGACTAGCGGGGCTACTTACTACGAGCAGTACTTC. This encodes CASSVTSGATYYEQYF.

This rearrangement joins TRBV4-2 to TRBJ2-6; D may be TRBD2 (6 bases). Germline CDR1 is LGHNA and CDR2 is YNFKEQ. V lost 8 bases to trimming and J lost 0 bases, with 17 bases between them. The CDR3 is 17 amino acids. In nucleotides, the CDR3 is TGTGCCAGCCGGCGGGGTAACTCTCTCTCTGGGGCCAACGTCCTGACTTTC. Its protein product is CASRRGNSLSGANVLTF.

The V and J genes are TRBV19 and TRBJ1-2, with TRBD1 matching 8 bases. J gave up 6 bases and V 5 bases, and 11 bases lay outside the gene matches. Germline values: CDR1 LNHDA, CDR2 SQIVND (reference sequence). This CDR3 region has 15 residues. The DNA for the CDR3 is TGTGCCAGTAGTGTTCGGACAGGGCTTTCTGATGGCTACACCTTC. It translates to CASSVRTGLSDGYTF.

This chain connects TRBV2 to TRBJ2-3; the D gene is possibly TRBD1 (6 bases). CDR3 length: 19 residues. The V end lost 1 base, the J end lost 3 bases, and 23 bases lay between the germline ends. Germline CDR1 SNHLY, CDR2 FYNNEI. The CDR3 DNA reads as TGTGCCAGCAGTGAAGTCCCCGGGACATTTCATTCGGGGACAGATACGCAGTATTTT. Its translation: CASSEVPGTFHSGTDTQYF. The variable domain in full, with the rest retrieved from reference TRBV2 and TRBJ2-3, is EPEVTQTPSHQVTQMGQEVILRCVPISNHLYFYWYRQILGQKVEFLVSFYNNEISEKSEIFDDQFSVERPDGSNFTLKIRSTKLEDSAMYFCASSEVPGTFHSGTDTQYFGPGTRLTVL.

This clone has only a few counts. The junction shows a germline mismatch at one end, possibly a read error. CDR3 residues: CSSSRAPTDNTGELFF. CDR3 nucleotides: TGTTCCAGCAGCAGAGCCCCGACAGATAACACCGGGGAGCTGTTTTTT. The J gene is TRBJ2-2, the V gene TRBV7-9; possible D gene TRBD1, 5 bases. CDR1 is SEHNR and CDR2 is FQNEAQ in the germline V gene (reference sequence). There are 16 residues in the CDR3.

The CDR3 sequence: CASKVRFSSYEQYF. CDR3 bases: TGTGCCAGTAAGGTGCGGTTCAGCTCCTACGAGCAGTACTTC. The chain has TRBV19 and TRBJ2-7; no clear D gene. V was trimmed by 7 bases and J by 0 bases, leaving 13 bases between them. CDR1 is LNHDA, CDR2 SQIVND, per germline (reference sequence). This CDR3 has 14 residues.

This clone appeared a single time. The gene calls are TRBV10-1 and TRBJ2-4; 7 positions match TRBD1. CDR3 length equals 15 residues. Germline V gene sequence: CDR1 WNHNN, CDR2 SYGVQD (reference sequence). Trimming took 5 bases from V and 8 from J; bases not matched to a gene: 12. CDR3 residues: CASSPTGEELDIQYF. CDR3 nucleotides: TGCGCCAGCAGTCCCACAGGGGAAGAATTGGACATTCAGTACTTC.

The chain couples TRBV2 to TRBJ1-6; D call uncertain. CDR3 length equals 16 residues. Between the trimmed V and J ends, which lost 5 bases and 5 bases, there was a span of 16 bases. Looked up from germline, CDR1 is SNHLY and CDR2 is FYNNEI. This CDR3 reads CASSYRPTGDNSPLHF. CDR3 nucleotide sequence: TGTGCCAGCAGTTACAGACCGACGGGAGATAATTCACCCCTCCACTTT.

This chain connects TRBV29-1 to TRBJ1-3; 7 nucleotides agree with TRBD1. J was trimmed by 4 bases and V by 0 bases; bases with no gene match: 6. CDR3 length equals 15 residues. Per the germline V gene, CDR1 is SQVTM and CDR2 is ANQGSEA. CDR3 bases: TGCAGCGTTGAAGATGACAGGGTATCCGGAAACACCATATATTTT. This codes for CSVEDDRVSGNTIYF.

This chain links TRBV7-9 with TRBJ1-6, with D unresolved. The CDR3 has 11 residues. V lost 2 bases and J lost 12, with 5 bases in between. CDR1 SEHNR and CDR2 FQNEAQ come from the germline V gene (reference sequence). The CDR3 nucleotides read TGTGCCAGCAGCTTAACGGGACCCCTCCACTTT. Translated, it gives CASSLTGPLHF.

This chain links TRBV30 with TRBJ2-1, with a tentative D call TRBD1 (5 bases). Per the germline V gene, CDR1 is GTSNPN and CDR2 is SVGIG (reference sequence). The CDR3 loop spans 15 amino acids. The ends were cut back, 3 bases at V and 0 bases at J, with 12 bases in the middle. The DNA of the CDR3 is TGTGCCTGGAGCCAGGGATCGAGCTCCTACAATGAGCAGTTCTTC. This codes for CAWSQGSSSYNEQFF.

The J gene is TRBJ2-7, the V gene TRBV18; D is undetermined. This CDR3 is 13 amino acids long. CDR1 and CDR2 (germline): KGHSH, LQKENI. V lost 11 bases and J 0 bases, leaving 14 bases between the germline ends. CDR3 region: CASHPPTSYEQYF. The CDR3 DNA is TGTGCCTCCCACCCTCCTACCTCCTACGAGCAGTACTTC.

The chain combines TRBV2 with TRBJ2-7; no firm D call. This CDR3 has 13 amino acids. Trimming took 5 bases from V and 3 from J, leaving 11 bases between them. Germline CDR1 SNHLY, CDR2 FYNNEI. The CDR3 sequence: CASSIGQSYEQYF. The DNA for the CDR3 is TGTGCCAGCAGTATTGGGCAGAGCTACGAGCAGTACTTC.

This clone was observed a single time. V usage is TRBV7-9 and J usage is TRBJ2-1; the match to TRBD2 covers 12 bases. CDR1 and CDR2 (germline): SEHNR, FQNEAQ (reference sequence). The CDR3 has 15 amino acids. After removal of 5 bases from V and 7 bases from J, the junction contained 6 bases not matched to a gene. The CDR3 region is CASSVASGGENEQFF. CDR3 sequence (DNA): TGTGCCAGCAGCGTGGCTAGCGGGGGGGAGAATGAGCAGTTCTTC.

This chain uses TRBV12-2 with TRBJ2-7; the listed D gene, TRBD1, was not tested against the DNA. TRBV12-2 is shown as a pseudogene. This CDR3 region has 16 residues. CDR3 nucleotide sequence: TGTGCAAGTCGCCCTAGAGGACAGGGGTGCTTCTACGAGCAGTACTTC. Amino acids: CASRPRGQGCFYEQYF.

The chain recombines TRBV19 with TRBJ2-7, with 12 bases fitting TRBD2. Per germline, CDR1 LNHDA and CDR2 SQIVND (reference sequence). Trimming removed 6 bases from V and 4 bases from J; junction bases left unmatched: 10. The CDR3 extends over 16 amino acids. The CDR3 nucleotides are TGTGCCAGTAGACTAGCGGGAGGCTCAGGGGGTTACGAGCAGTACTTC. This gives the protein CASRLAGGSGGYEQYF.

The chain recombines TRBV14 with TRBJ1-1; D not certain. CDR1 is SGHDN and CDR2 is FVKESK in the germline V gene. The CDR3 length is 17 residues. Trimming left V 0 bases short and J 4 bases short, with 18 bases between. In DNA form, the CDR3 reads TGTGCCAGCAGCCAAGATCTAATCGGAGTGGGTTTCACTGAAGCTTTCTTT. Translating it yields CASSQDLIGVGFTEAFF.

The genes are TRBV4-3 and TRBJ2-3, with 11 bases that match TRBD2. The CDR3 has 15 amino acids. V lost 1 base to trimming and J lost 4 bases; unmatched junction nucleotides: 1. Germline V CDR1 and CDR2: LGHNA, YSLEER. This CDR3 is CASSQASGGPDTQYF. CDR3 sequence (DNA): TGCGCCAGCAGCCAAGCTAGCGGGGGGCCAGATACGCAGTATTTT.

This clone appeared once. The V and J genes are TRBV30 and TRBJ2-3; TRBD2 matches at 8 bases. V lost 3 bases, J lost 0 bases, and 14 bases stayed unmatched. CDR1 is GTSNPN and CDR2 is SVGIG in the germline V gene (reference sequence). CDR3 size: 18 residues. In nucleotides, the CDR3 is TGTGCCTGGAGCGCGGGGGGCCGTATGAGAACTAGCACAGATACGCAGTATTTT. This codes for CAWSAGGRMRTSTDTQYF.

This clone was seen a single time. The rearrangement uses TRBV19 and TRBJ2-5; perhaps TRBD1 as D (6 bases). V lost 1 base and J lost 1, with 7 bases in between. CDR3 length: 14 residues. CDR1 and CDR2 (germline): LNHDA, SQIVND (reference sequence). CDR3 loop: CASSIGTVQETQYF. The CDR3 DNA follows: TGTGCCAGTAGTATAGGGACAGTCCAAGAGACCCAGTACTTC.